This T cell receptor (beta chain) was captured in a study of blood T cell repertoires in COVID-19. The wider study: Sites in the United States, Italy and Spain provided acute and convalescent COVID-19 samples. PBMCs, B-cell-depleted T cells, or T cells provided the cDNA or gDNA that made up the material.

Participants spanned ages about 18 to 95 years and resided in around 25 US areas. Contact with a PCR-confirmed or clinician-diagnosed COVID-19 case occurred within 2 weeks of entry. CDR3 length: 18 amino acids. From germline, CDR1 is MNHNS and CDR2 SASEGT. J gave up 2 bases and V 3 bases, and 9 bases lay outside the gene matches. This table comes from immunoSEQ multiplex PCR, and its TCRdb copy is limited to in-frame clones, with some not included. The table lists about 430,000 clones, over 75% of them singletons. This TCR came from a woman under 30 who had been exposed to COVID-19. Material for sequencing was PBMCs or T cells enriched from blood (not recorded which). The chain recombines TRBV6-1 with TRBJ1-4, with 10 positions matching TRBD1. DNA for the CDR3: TGTGCCAGCAGTGAGGGCCGGGACAGGGGCTTGACTAATGAAAAACTGTTTTTT. Translation gives CASSEGRDRGLTNEKLFF.